The 3 T cell receptor beta chains listed next were all sequenced from one sample in a study of blood T cell repertoires in COVID-19. Sequencing used immunoSEQ multiplex PCR; TCRdb keeps in-frame clones, though not all of them. Of tens of thousands of clones detected, 77% appear once; the ten largest clones hold 25% to 35%. The sample taken for sequencing was peripheral blood. Receptor source: a woman aged 70-85 years with acute or convalescent COVID-19.

The V gene is TRBV27, the J gene TRBJ1-5; D perhaps matches TRBD1 (6 bases). V was pared by 0 bases and J by 6 bases, with 15 bases between. The CDR3 is made up of 16 amino acids. The V gene's germline CDR1 is MNHEY and CDR2 SMNVEV (reference sequence). The CDR3 here is CASSLSFRGAGQPQHF. The CDR3 nucleotides are TGTGCCAGCAGTTTATCGTTTCGGGGGGCGGGTCAGCCCCAGCATTTT.

This clone was seen a handful of times. The CDR3 DNA follows: TGTGCCAGTAGTATAGGAGGGGGATCCAATTCACCCCTCCACTTT. Its translation is CASSIGGGSNSPLHF. The V call is TRBV19, the J call TRBJ1-6, with D tentatively TRBD1 (6 bases). Germline CDR1 LNHDA, CDR2 SQIVND (reference sequence). The V end was cut by 1 base, the J end by 7 bases, with 11 bases between. The CDR3 totals 15 residues.

The chain is built from TRBV18 and TRBJ2-2; 11 bases match TRBD1. Per germline, CDR1 KGHSH and CDR2 LQKENI. The CDR3 totals 17 residues. J lost 3 bases, V lost 1 base, and 4 bases had no gene match. The CDR3, as DNA: TGTGCCAGCTCACCACTAAGGACAGGGGGCTACACCGGGGAGCTGTTTTTT. Its translation: CASSPLRTGGYTGELFF.